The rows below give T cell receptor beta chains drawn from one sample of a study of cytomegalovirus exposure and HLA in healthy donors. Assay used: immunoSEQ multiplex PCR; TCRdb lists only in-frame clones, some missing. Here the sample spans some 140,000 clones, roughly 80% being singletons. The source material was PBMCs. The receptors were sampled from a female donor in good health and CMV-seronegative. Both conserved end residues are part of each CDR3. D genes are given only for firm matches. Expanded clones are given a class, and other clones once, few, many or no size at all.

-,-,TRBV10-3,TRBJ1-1,CAISESRGYTEAFF,TGTGCCATCAGTGAGTCGCGCGGCTACACTGAAGCTTTCTTT
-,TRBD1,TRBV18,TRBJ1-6,CASSRGQGSSYNSPLHF,TGTGCCAGCTCACGAGGACAGGGGAGCTCCTATAATTCACCCCTCCACTTT
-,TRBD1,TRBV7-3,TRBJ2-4,CASSPTQGENIQYF,TGTGCCAGCAGCCCCACACAGGGGGAGAACATTCAGTACTTC
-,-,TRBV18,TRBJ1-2,CASSPPKLRDTNYGYTF,TGTGCCAGCTCACCACCGAAGCTTCGAGACACTAACTATGGCTACACCTTC
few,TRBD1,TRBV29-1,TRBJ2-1,CSVERRDRGYNEQFF,TGCAGCGTTGAGAGGCGGGACAGGGGCTACAATGAGCAGTTCTTC
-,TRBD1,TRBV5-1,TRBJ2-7,CASSRDRGPYEQYF,TGCGCCAGCAGCCGGGACAGGGGTCCCTACGAGCAGTACTTC
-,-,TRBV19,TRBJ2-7,CASSIASGLSSYEQYF,TGTGCCAGTAGTATAGCAAGCGGGCTATCTTCCTACGAGCAGTACTTC
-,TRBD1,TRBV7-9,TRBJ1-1,CASSLGQVVVVDTEAFF,TGTGCCAGCAGCTTGGGACAGGTCGTAGTTGTGGACACTGAAGCTTTCTTT
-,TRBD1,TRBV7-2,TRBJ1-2,CASSYRDSPQQGYTF,TGTGCCAGCAGCTACCGGGACAGTCCTCAGCAGGGCTACACCTTC
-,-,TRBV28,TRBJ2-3,CASSSGQRDTQYF,TGTGCCAGCAGTTCCGGACAAAGGGATACGCAGTATTTT
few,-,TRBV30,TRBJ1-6,CAWSVRWGVGNSPLHF,TGTGCCTGGAGTGTACGGTGGGGGGTCGGGAATTCACCCCTCCACTTT
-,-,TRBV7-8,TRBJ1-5,CASSLGWEDQPQHF,TGTGCCAGCAGCTTAGGCTGGGAGGATCAGCCCCAGCATTTT
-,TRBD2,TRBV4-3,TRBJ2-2,CASSHPPPLAGGAGELFF,TGCGCCAGCAGCCACCCTCCGCCCCTGGCGGGAGGCGCCGGGGAGCTGTTTTTT
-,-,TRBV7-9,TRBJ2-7,CASSSIQGKRGEQYF,TGTGCCAGCAGCTCGATCCAGGGGAAACGGGGCGAGCAGTACTTC
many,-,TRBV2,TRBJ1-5,CASRRDISNQPQHF,TGTGCCAGCAGGAGGGACATTAGCAATCAGCCCCAGCATTTT
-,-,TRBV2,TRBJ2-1,CASSSDLLGVSYNEQFF,TGTGCCAGCAGTTCCGACCTCCTAGGGGTCTCCTACAATGAGCAGTTCTTC
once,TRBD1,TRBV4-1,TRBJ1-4,CASSQQGALLEKLFF,TGCGCCAGCAGCCAGCAGGGGGCGCTTCTAGAAAAACTGTTTTTT
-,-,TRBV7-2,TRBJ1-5,CASSLDRVRSNQPQHF,TGTGCCAGCAGCTTAGATCGAGTCCGGAGCAATCAGCCCCAGCATTTT
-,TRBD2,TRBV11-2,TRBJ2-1,CASSLDGTSGYNEQFF,TGTGCCAGCAGCTTAGATGGAACTAGCGGGTACAATGAGCAGTTCTTC
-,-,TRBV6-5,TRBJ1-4,CASKYSSGANEKLFF,TGTGCCAGCAAGTATTCCAGCGGTGCTAATGAAAAACTGTTTTTT
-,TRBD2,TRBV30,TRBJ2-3,CACQRSGRAEDTQYF,TGTGCCTGTCAAAGGAGCGGGAGGGCCGAAGATACGCAGTATTTT
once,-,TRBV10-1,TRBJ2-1,CASSVSTGLIDNEQFF,TGCGCCAGCAGTGTTTCCACAGGGTTAATCGACAATGAGCAGTTCTTC
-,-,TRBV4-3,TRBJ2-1,CASSQAVSYNEQFF,TGCGCCAGCAGCCAAGCAGTCTCCTACAATGAGCAGTTCTTC
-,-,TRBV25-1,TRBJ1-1,CASSESAGARNTEAFF,TGTGCCAGCAGTGAATCGGCAGGGGCAAGGAACACTGAAGCTTTCTTT
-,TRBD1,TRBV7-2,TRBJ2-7,CASSLAGQGFSYEQYF,TGTGCCAGCAGCTTAGCGGGACAGGGGTTTTCCTACGAGCAGTACTTC
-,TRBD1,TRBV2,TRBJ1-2,CASSGTGRYGYTF,TGTGCCAGCAGTGGGACAGGGCGATATGGCTACACCTTC
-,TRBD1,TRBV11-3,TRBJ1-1,CASSLMGQGLSEAFF,TGTGCCAGCAGCTTAATGGGACAGGGGCTCTCTGAAGCTTTCTTT
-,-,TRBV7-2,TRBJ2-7,CASSLVAGSYEQYF,TGTGCCAGCAGCTTAGTGGCGGGATCTTACGAGCAGTACTTC
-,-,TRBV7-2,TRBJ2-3,CASSLDITSIDTQYF,TGTGCCAGCAGCTTAGATATCACTTCGATAGATACGCAGTATTTT
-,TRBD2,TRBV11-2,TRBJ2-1,CASSSTSGSIGEQFF,TGTGCCAGCAGCTCCACTAGCGGGAGTATCGGTGAGCAGTTCTTC
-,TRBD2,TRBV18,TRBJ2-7,CASSPSRGGYEQYF,TGTGCCAGCTCACCATCTCGGGGGGGCTACGAGCAGTACTTC
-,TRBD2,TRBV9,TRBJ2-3,CASSPGSSGEDTQYF,TGTGCCAGCAGCCCTGGGTCTAGCGGGGAGGATACGCAGTATTTT
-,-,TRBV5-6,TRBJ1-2,CASSLGTGGNYGYTF,TGTGCCAGCAGCTTGGGGACGGGCGGGAACTATGGCTACACCTTC
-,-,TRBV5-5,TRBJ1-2,CASSLWEGEGNGYTF,TGTGCCAGCAGCTTGTGGGAGGGTGAGGGAAATGGCTACACCTTC
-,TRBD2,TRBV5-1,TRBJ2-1,CASSFSGRVNEQFF,TGCGCCAGCAGCTTTAGCGGGAGGGTGAATGAGCAGTTCTTC
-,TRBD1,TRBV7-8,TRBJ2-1,CASSFPDRVGANEQFF,TGTGCCAGCAGCTTTCCCGACAGGGTGGGTGCGAATGAGCAGTTCTTC
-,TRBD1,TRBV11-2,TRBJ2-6,CASSLDRGSGANVLTF,TGTGCCAGCAGCTTAGACAGGGGGTCTGGGGCCAACGTCCTGACTTTC
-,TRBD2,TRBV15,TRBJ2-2,CATSNLAGGALFF,TGTGCCACCAGCAACCTAGCGGGAGGTGCGCTGTTTTTT
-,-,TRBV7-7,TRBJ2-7,CASSPEDGDEQYF,TGTGCTAGCAGCCCAGAAGACGGGGACGAGCAGTACTTC
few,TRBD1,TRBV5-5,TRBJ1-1,CASSPSPGGNTEAFF,TGTGCCAGCAGCCCCTCACCAGGGGGCAACACTGAAGCTTTCTTT
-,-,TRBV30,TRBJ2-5,CAWSQERGGNQETQYF,TGTGCCTGGAGCCAGGAAAGGGGTGGGAACCAAGAGACCCAGTACTTC
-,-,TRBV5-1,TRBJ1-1,CASSHTASRGVRTEAFF,TGCGCCAGCAGCCACACCGCTAGCCGGGGGGTGAGGACTGAAGCTTTCTTT
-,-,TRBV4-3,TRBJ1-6,CASSQSGSSYNSPLHF,TGCGCCAGCAGCCAGTCCGGGAGCTCCTATAATTCACCCCTCCACTTT
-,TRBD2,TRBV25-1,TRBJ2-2,CATIMGPRSGTGELFF,TGTGCCACCATCATGGGTCCCCGTAGCGGGACCGGGGAGCTGTTTTTT
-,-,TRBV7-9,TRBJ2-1,CASSLAGEYNEQFF,TGTGCCAGCAGCTTAGCCGGAGAGTACAATGAGCAGTTCTTC
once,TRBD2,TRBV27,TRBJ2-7,CASSRQRGPQYF,TGTGCCAGCAGCCGCCAGCGGGGGCCACAGTACTTC
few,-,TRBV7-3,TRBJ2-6,CASSLLVGANVLTF,TGTGCCAGCAGCTTACTCGTTGGGGCCAACGTCCTGACTTTC
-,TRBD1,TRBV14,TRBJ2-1,CASSQGDRGRYEQFF,TGTGCCAGCAGCCAAGGGGACAGGGGGAGGTATGAGCAGTTCTTC
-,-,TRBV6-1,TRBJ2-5,CASRRGAGETQYF,TGTGCCAGCAGGCGCGGGGCGGGCGAGACCCAGTACTTC
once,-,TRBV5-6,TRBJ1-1,CASSMGARGAEAFF,TGTGCCAGCAGTATGGGGGCCCGAGGGGCTGAAGCTTTCTTT
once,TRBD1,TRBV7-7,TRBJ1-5,CASSWGTEYSNQPQHF,TGTGCTAGCAGTTGGGGGACAGAATATAGCAATCAGCCCCAGCATTTT
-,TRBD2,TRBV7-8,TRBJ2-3,CASSLAGGLRDTQYF,TGTGCCAGCAGCCTAGCGGGAGGGTTGAGGGATACGCAGTATTTT
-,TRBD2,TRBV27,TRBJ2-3,CASLGLAGVADTQYF,TGTGCCAGCCTCGGACTAGCGGGAGTGGCGGATACGCAGTATTTT
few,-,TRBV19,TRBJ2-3,CASSTGLLTSTDTQYF,TGTGCCAGTAGTACGGGACTTTTAACTAGCACAGATACGCAGTATTTT
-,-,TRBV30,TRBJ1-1,CAWSRSMNTEAFF,TGTGCCTGGAGCCGGAGCATGAACACTGAAGCTTTCTTT
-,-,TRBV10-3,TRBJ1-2,CAIPTGGEGSYTF,TGTGCCATCCCCACGGGGGGCGAGGGGAGCTACACCTTC
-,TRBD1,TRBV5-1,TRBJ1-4,CASSSGQLNEKLFF,TGCGCCAGCAGCTCGGGACAGCTTAATGAAAAACTGTTTTTT
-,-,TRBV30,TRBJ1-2,CAWSTPREYHYGYTF,TGTGCCTGGAGTACTCCTCGGGAATACCACTATGGCTACACCTTC
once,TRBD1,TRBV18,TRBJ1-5,CASSLGQGVNQPQHF,TGTGCCAGCTCGCTAGGACAGGGGGTGAATCAGCCCCAGCATTTT